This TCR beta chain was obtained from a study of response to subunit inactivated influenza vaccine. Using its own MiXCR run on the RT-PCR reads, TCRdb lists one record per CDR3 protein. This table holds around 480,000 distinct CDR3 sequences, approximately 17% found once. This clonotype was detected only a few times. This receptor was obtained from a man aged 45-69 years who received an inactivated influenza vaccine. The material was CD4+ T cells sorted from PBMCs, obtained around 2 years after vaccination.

This CDR3 reads CASSEYPSDEQFF. As DNA, the CDR3 is TGTGCCAGCAGCGAGTACCCGTCGGATGAGCAGTTCTTC. The chain has TRBV9 and TRBJ2-1; no reliable D call. This CDR3 contains 13 residues. The V gene lost 3 bases and the J gene lost 8 bases, with 12 bases spanning the gap. Germline CDR1 SGDLS, CDR2 YYNGEE.